This TCR beta chain was documented in a study of cytomegalovirus exposure and HLA in healthy donors. General study findings and limits: As a later analysis revealed, the rate of TCR association differed by HLA locus, with DRB1 most and HLA-C fewest. Using a false discovery rate of 0.05, a later analysis showed that 16,951 TCR beta sequences were associated with HLA alleles. Cytomegalovirus association was listed for roughly 160 TCR beta chains. As a later analysis showed, several of the most significant clusters appeared to be linked to common viral pathogens.

Germline-derived CDR1 and CDR2 are GTSNPN and SVGIG (reference sequence). With V trimmed by 3 bases and J by 0 bases, 5 bases remained unmatched. This CDR3 contains 17 residues. The PCR was carried out with 60 Vbeta primers and 13 Jbeta primers. Generated by immunoSEQ multiplex PCR, the TCRdb table keeps only in-frame clones and is missing some. The sample has about 130,000 clones, roughly 85% seen once. With respect to this clone: The target antigen is unknown.

This sequence originates from a man in his forties in good health and CMV-seropositive. The rearrangement joins TRBV30 to TRBJ2-7, with 16 bases that match TRBD2. The sample comprised PBMCs. Here the CDR3 DNA reads TGTGCCTGGAGGGGGACTAGCGGGAGGGCAAGCTCCTACGAGCAGTACTTC. This codes for CAWRGTSGRASSYEQYF.